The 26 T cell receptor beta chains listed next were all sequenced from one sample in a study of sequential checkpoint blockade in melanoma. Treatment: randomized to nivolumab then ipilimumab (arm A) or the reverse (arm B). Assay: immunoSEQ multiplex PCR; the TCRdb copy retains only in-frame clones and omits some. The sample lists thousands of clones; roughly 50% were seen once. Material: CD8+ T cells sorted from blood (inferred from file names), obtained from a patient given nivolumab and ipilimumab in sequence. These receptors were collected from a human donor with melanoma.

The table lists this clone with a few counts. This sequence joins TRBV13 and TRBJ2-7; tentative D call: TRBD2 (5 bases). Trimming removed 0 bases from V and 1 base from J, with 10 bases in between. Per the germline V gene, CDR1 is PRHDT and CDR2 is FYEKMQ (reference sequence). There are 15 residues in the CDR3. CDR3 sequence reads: CASSLGSGFSYEQYF. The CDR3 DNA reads TGTGCCAGCAGCTTAGGGAGCGGTTTTTCCTACGAGCAGTACTTC.

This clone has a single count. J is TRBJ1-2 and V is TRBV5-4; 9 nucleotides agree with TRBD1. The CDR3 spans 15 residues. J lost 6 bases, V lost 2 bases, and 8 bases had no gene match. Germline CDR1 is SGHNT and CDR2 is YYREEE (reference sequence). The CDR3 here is CASSFSGTGMNGYTF. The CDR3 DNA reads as TGTGCCAGCAGCTTCTCCGGGACAGGGATGAATGGCTACACCTTC.

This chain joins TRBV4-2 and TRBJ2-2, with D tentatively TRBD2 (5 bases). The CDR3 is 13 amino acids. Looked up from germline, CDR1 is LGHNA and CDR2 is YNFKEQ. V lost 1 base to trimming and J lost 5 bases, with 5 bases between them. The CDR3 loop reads CASSQGETGELFF. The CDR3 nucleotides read TGTGCCAGCAGCCAAGGGGAGACCGGGGAGCTGTTTTTT.

The DNA for the CDR3 is TGCGCCAGCAGCCAAGATCTGGGGACAGACCTCCTAGGGGAGCTGTTTTTT. It translates to CASSQDLGTDLLGELFF. The rearrangement uses TRBV4-1 and TRBJ2-2; TRBD1 agrees at 7 bases. The CDR3 is 17 amino acids. J gave up 8 bases and V 0 bases, and 12 bases lay outside the gene matches. From germline, CDR1 is MGHRA and CDR2 YSYEKL.

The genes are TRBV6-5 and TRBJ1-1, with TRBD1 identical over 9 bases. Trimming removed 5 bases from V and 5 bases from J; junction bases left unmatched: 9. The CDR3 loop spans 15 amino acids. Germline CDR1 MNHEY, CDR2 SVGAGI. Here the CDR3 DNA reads TGTGCCAGCAGTCCCATACAGGGGGCGGCAACTGAAGCTTTCTTT. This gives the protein CASSPIQGAATEAFF.

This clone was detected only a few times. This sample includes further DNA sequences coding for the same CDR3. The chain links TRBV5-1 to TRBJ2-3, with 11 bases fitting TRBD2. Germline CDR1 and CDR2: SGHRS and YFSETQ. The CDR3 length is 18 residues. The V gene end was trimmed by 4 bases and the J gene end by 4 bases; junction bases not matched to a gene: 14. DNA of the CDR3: TGCGCCAGCAGCCTGGGAAGCCCTAGCGGGGGGCGCGCAGATACGCAGTATTTT. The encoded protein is CASSLGSPSGGRADTQYF.

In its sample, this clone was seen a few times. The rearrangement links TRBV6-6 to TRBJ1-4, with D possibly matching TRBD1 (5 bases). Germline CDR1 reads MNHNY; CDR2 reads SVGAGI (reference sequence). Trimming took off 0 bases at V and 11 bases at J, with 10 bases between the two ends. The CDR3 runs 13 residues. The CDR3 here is CASSYSSGGKLFF. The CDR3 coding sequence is TGTGCCAGCAGTTACTCCTCTGGGGGGAAACTGTTTTTT.

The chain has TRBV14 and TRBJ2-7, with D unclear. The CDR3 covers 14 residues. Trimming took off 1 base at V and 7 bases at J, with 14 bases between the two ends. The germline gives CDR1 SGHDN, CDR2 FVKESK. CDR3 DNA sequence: TGTGCCAGCAGCCAAGGACTCCCTCCAATAGAGCAGTACTTC. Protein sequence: CASSQGLPPIEQYF.

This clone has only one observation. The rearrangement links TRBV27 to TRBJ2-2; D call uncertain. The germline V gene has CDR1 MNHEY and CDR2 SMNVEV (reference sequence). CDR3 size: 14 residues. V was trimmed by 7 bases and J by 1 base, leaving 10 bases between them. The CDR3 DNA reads TGTGCCAGCACCCTGACTGTGAACACCGGGGAGCTGTTTTTT. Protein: CASTLTVNTGELFF.

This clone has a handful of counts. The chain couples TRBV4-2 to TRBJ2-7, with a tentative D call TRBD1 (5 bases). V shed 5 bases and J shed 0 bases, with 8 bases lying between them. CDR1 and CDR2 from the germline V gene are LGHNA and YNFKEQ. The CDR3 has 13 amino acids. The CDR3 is CASSFQGSYEQYF. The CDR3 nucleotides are TGTGCCAGCAGCTTCCAGGGCTCCTACGAGCAGTACTTC.

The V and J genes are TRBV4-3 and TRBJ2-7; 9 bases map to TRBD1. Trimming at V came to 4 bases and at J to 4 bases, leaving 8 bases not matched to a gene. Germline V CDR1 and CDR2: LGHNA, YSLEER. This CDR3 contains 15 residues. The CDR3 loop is CASSLTDRGKYEQYF. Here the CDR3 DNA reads TGCGCCAGCAGCCTTACCGACAGGGGGAAATACGAGCAGTACTTC.

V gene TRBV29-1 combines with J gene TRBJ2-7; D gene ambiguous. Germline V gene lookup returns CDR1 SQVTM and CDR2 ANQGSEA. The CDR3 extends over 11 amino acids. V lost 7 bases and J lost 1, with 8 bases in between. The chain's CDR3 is CSAEESYEQYF. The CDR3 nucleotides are TGCAGCGCCGAGGAGTCCTACGAGCAGTACTTC.

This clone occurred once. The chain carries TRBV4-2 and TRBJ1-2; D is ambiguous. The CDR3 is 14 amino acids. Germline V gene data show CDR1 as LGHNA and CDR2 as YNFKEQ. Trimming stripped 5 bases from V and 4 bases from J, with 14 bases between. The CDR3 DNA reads TGTGCCAGCAGCTTGGGCTCCGTGGGCTATGGCTACACCTTC. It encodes CASSLGSVGYGYTF.

The CDR3 loop reads CAWSVGAGYNEQFF. The CDR3 DNA reads TGTGCCTGGAGTGTGGGGGCTGGATACAATGAGCAGTTCTTC. This sequence joins TRBV30 and TRBJ2-1; a possible D gene is TRBD1 (6 bases). CDR3 length equals 14 residues. Trimming pared 0 bases from V and 4 bases from J, leaving 10 bases between. Germline-derived CDR1 and CDR2 are GTSNPN and SVGIG (reference sequence).

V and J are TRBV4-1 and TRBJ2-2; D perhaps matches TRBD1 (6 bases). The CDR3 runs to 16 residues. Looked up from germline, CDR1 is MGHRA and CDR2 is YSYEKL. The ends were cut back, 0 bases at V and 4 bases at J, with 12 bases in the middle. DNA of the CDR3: TGCGCCAGCAGCCAAGATCCAGGGGTGAGCACCGGGGAGCTGTTTTTT. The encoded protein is CASSQDPGVSTGELFF.

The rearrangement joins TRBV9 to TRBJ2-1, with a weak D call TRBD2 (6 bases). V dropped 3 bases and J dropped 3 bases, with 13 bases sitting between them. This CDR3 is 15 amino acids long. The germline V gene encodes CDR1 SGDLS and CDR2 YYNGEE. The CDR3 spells CASSAGGLSYNEQFF. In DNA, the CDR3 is TGTGCCAGCAGCGCCGGGGGACTCAGCTACAATGAGCAGTTCTTC.

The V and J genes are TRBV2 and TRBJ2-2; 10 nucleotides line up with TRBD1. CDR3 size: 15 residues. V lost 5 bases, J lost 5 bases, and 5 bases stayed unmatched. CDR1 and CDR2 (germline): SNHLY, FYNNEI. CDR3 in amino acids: CASSRQGAGTGELFF. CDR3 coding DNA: TGTGCCAGCAGTCGACAGGGGGCAGGGACCGGGGAGCTGTTTTTT.

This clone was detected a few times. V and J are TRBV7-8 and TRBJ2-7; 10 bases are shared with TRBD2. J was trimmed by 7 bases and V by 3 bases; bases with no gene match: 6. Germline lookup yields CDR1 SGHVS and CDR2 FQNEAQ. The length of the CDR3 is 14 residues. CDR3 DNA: TGTGCCAGCAGCTTGAGCGGGGGGGCCTCGGAGCAGTACTTC. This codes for CASSLSGGASEQYF.

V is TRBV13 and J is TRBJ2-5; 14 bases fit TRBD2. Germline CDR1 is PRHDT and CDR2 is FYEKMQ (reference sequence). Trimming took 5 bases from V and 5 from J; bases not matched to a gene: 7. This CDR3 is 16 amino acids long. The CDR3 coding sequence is TGTGCCAGCAGCCAGACTAGCGGGGGGGCCTGGGAGACCCAGTACTTC. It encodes CASSQTSGGAWETQYF.

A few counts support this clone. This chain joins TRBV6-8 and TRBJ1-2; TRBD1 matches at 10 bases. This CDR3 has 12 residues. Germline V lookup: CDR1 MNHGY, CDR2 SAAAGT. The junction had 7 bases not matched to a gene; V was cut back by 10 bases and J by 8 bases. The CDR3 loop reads CATDPGQGGYTF. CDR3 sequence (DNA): TGTGCCACCGACCCGGGACAGGGGGGCTACACCTTC.

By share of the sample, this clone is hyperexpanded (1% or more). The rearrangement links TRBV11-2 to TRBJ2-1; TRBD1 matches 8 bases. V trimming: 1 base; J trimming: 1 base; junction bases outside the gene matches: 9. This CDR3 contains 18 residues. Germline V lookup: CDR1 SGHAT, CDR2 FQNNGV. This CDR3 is CASSLVFGTGGSYNEQFF. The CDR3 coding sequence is TGTGCCAGCAGCTTAGTCTTCGGGACAGGAGGGTCCTACAATGAGCAGTTCTTC. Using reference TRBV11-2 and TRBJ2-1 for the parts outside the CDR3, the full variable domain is EAGVAQSPRYKIIEKRQSVAFWCNPISGHATLYWYQQILGQGPKLLIQFQNNGVVDDSQLPKDRFSAERLKGVDSTLKIQPAKLEDSAVYLCASSLVFGTGGSYNEQFFGPGTRLTVL.

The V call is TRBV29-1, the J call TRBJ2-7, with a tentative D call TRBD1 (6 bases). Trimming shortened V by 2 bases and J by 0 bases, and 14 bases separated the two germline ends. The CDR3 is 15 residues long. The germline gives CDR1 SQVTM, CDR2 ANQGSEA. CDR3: CSVESARDNSYEQYF. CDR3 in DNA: TGCAGCGTTGAATCGGCCCGGGACAACTCCTACGAGCAGTACTTC.

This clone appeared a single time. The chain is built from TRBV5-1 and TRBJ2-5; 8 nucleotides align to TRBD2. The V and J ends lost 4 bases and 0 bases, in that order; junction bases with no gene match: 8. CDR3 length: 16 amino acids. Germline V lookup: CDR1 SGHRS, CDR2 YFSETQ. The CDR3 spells CASSPHGLANQETQYF. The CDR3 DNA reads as TGCGCCAGCAGCCCTCATGGACTAGCCAACCAAGAGACCCAGTACTTC. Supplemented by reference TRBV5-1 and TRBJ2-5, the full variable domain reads KAGVTQTPRYLIKTRGQQVTLSCSPISGHRSVSWYQQTPGQGLQFLFEYFSETQRNKGNFPGRFSGRQFSNSRSEMNVSTLELGDSALYLCASSPHGLANQETQYFGPGTRLLVL.

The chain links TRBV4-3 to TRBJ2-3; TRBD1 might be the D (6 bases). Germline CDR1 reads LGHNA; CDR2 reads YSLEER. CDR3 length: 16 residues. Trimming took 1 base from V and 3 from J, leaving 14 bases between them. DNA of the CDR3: TGCGCCAGCAGCCAAGGGCAGGGGCGGACGACAGATACGCAGTATTTT. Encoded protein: CASSQGQGRTTDTQYF.

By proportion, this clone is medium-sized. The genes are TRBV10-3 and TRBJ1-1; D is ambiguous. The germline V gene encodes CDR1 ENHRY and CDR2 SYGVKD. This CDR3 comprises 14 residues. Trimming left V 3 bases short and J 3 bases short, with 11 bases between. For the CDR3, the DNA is TGTGCCATCAGTGATGCAGGTTCGGACACTGAAGCTTTCTTT. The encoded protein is CAISDAGSDTEAFF.

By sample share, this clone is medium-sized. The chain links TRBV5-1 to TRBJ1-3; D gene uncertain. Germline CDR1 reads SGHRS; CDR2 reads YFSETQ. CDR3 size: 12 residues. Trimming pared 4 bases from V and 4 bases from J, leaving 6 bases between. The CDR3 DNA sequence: TGCGCCAGCAGCCCGTTAGGAAACACCATATATTTT. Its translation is CASSPLGNTIYF. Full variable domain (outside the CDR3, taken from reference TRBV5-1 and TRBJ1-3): KAGVTQTPRYLIKTRGQQVTLSCSPISGHRSVSWYQQTPGQGLQFLFEYFSETQRNKGNFPGRFSGRQFSNSRSEMNVSTLELGDSALYLCASSPLGNTIYFGEGSWLTVV.